This record covers a single TCR beta chain. Its target is unknown. Only in-frame clones appear in the TCRdb table, and some are missing; sequencing was by immunoSEQ multiplex PCR. The sample shows about 98,000 clones, 87% of them seen only once. This entry comes from a study of OX40 agonist ivuxolimab in advanced cancers. Study findings and constraints: With doses of 0.1-3.0 mg/kg, partial responders showed among the lowest clonal expansion. Both blood CD4+ and CD8+ T cells showed clonal growth by week 6 at 0.1 to 3.0 mg/kg. Fewer expanded clones were found on average in CD4+ than in CD8+ T cells. The expanded peripheral T cells' antigen specificity was not determined.

Unmatched junction bases numbered 11, after V lost 9 bases and J lost 1 base. The CDR3 loop spans 15 amino acids. Per germline, CDR1 SGHAT and CDR2 FQNNGV. The gene calls are TRBV11-2 and TRBJ2-5, with 7 bases aligning to TRBD2. The sequence derives from an adult with an advanced solid tumor such as melanoma, head and neck, liver or kidney cancer. The sample was CD4+ or CD8+ T cells sorted from blood, taken in a trial of the OX40 agonist ivuxolimab. CDR3 protein: CASGLVGGFQETQYF. CDR3 DNA: TGTGCCAGTGGACTAGTGGGGGGGTTCCAAGAGACCCAGTACTTC.